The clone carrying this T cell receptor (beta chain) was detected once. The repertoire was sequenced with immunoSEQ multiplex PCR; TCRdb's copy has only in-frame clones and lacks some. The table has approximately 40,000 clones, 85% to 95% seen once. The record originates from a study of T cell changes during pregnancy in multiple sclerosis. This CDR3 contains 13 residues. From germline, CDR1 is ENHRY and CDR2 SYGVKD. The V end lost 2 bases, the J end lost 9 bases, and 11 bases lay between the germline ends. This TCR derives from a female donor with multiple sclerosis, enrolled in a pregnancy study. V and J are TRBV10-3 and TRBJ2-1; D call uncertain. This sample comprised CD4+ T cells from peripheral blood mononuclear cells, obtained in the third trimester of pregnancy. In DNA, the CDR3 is TGTGCCATCAGTGAGGGAGTAGCCGTTGAGCAGTTCTTC. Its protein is CAISEGVAVEQFF.